The 10 T cell receptor beta chains listed next were all sequenced from one sample in a study of spatial heterogeneity in lung cancer. The time point denotes: sample taken at primary tumor resection. Unsorted whole RNA samples from tumor, nontumor lung or frozen PBMC were sequenced. TCRdb independently ran MiXCR on the 5' RACE reads; one entry per CDR3 protein. Of about 48,000 distinct CDR3 sequences listed, over 4.5% are singletons. This specimen consisted of PBMCs, obtained at surgery. The receptors originated from a male donor with early-stage non-small cell lung cancer.

The V gene is TRBV14, the J gene TRBJ2-1; 7 bases are a match to TRBD2. The CDR3 totals 20 residues. Germline-derived CDR1 and CDR2 are SGHDN and FVKESK. Unmatched junction bases numbered 20, after V lost 3 bases and J lost 3 bases. CDR3 region: CASSQGSAGIRRWVYNEQFF. CDR3 nucleotides: TGTGCCAGCAGCCAGGGATCAGCGGGAATACGACGTTGGGTCTACAATGAGCAGTTCTTC.

This clonotype was counted many times. This sequence joins TRBV7-2 and TRBJ2-1; D might be TRBD2 (6 bases). Germline-derived CDR1 and CDR2 are SGHTA and FQGNSA. The CDR3 is 15 residues long. V lost 4 bases and J 4 bases, leaving 14 bases between the germline ends. The chain's CDR3 is CASSWDSGRYNEQFF. The DNA for the CDR3 is TGTGCCAGCAGCTGGGACTCAGGGAGGTACAATGAGCAGTTCTTC.

The chain uses TRBV3-1 and TRBJ2-7; TRBD2 is a possible D gene (5 bases). The ends were cut back, 1 base at V and 11 bases at J, with 12 bases in the middle. From germline, CDR1 is LGHDT and CDR2 YNNKEL (reference sequence). CDR3 length equals 12 residues. DNA of the CDR3: TGTGCCAGCAGCCAAGGGACTGGTGAGGAGTACTTC. This sequence encodes CASSQGTGEEYF.

This clonotype was detected ten times or more. This chain joins TRBV12-3 or TRBV12-4 and TRBJ2-5; TRBD1 is a possible D gene (5 bases). This CDR3 is built from 13 residues. V was trimmed by 6 bases and J by 2 bases, leaving 10 bases between them. Here the CDR3 reads CASRPGHQETQYF. The DNA for the CDR3 is TGTGCCAGCAGGCCCGGACATCAAGAGACCCAGTACTTC.

There are many counts of this clonotype. V and J are TRBV7-9 and TRBJ2-3; D is perhaps TRBD2 (7 bases). Trimming left V 5 bases short and J 5 bases short, with 17 bases between. The CDR3 spans 15 residues. Germline CDR1 is SEHNR and CDR2 is FQNEAQ (reference sequence). In nucleotides, the CDR3 is TGTGCCAGCAGCGCGGGGGCAGGGACTGGAGATACGCAGTATTTT. It is translated as CASSAGAGTGDTQYF. The full variable domain, its missing parts supplied by reference TRBV7-9 and TRBJ2-3, is DTGVSQNPRHKITKRGQNVTFRCDPISEHNRLYWYRQTLGQGPEFLTYFQNEAQLEKSRLLSDRFSAERPKGSFSTLEIQRTEQGDSAMYLCASSAGAGTGDTQYFGPGTRLTVL.

This clonotype was seen ten or more times. This rearrangement joins TRBV4-1 to TRBJ1-2; 11 nucleotides agree with TRBD1. In germline, CDR1 is MGHRA, CDR2 YSYEKL. J gave up 5 bases and V 2 bases, and 7 bases lay outside the gene matches. The CDR3 totals 16 residues. The CDR3 loop is CASSQNQGQGAYGYTF. DNA for the CDR3: TGCGCCAGCAGCCAAAATCAAGGACAGGGGGCGTATGGCTACACCTTC.

This clonotype was counted ten times or more. The rearrangement links TRBV18 to TRBJ1-1; TRBD1 aligns across 7 bases. This CDR3 region has 13 residues. Germline V gene lookup returns CDR1 KGHSH and CDR2 LQKENI. V trimming: 4 bases; J trimming: 8 bases; junction bases outside the gene matches: 7. In DNA, the CDR3 is TGTGCCAGCTCACTCGACTACAGGGGAGAAGCTTTCTTT. It is translated as CASSLDYRGEAFF.

This clonotype was recorded at least ten times. V usage is TRBV7-6 and J usage is TRBJ1-5; D not certain. This CDR3 contains 14 residues. Germline CDR1 and CDR2: SGHVS and FNYEAQ. Between the trimmed V and J ends, which lost 0 bases and 3 bases, there was a span of 6 bases. DNA for the CDR3: TGTGCCAGCAGCTTAGCAGGGCTCAATCAGCCCCAGCATTTT. Its translation: CASSLAGLNQPQHF.

This clonotype was recorded many times. The chain joins TRBV19 to TRBJ2-6; 10 nucleotides align to TRBD2. V trimming: 2 bases; J trimming: 0 bases; junction bases outside the gene matches: 1. CDR1 LNHDA and CDR2 SQIVND come from the germline V gene (reference sequence). The CDR3 is made up of 17 amino acids. The CDR3 protein is CASSIRTSGSGANVLTF. The CDR3 DNA reads as TGTGCCAGTAGTATAAGGACTAGCGGCTCTGGGGCCAACGTCCTGACTTTC.

This clonotype occurred many times. This rearrangement joins TRBV19 to TRBJ2-1; a weak D match, TRBD2 (7 bases). The CDR3 extends over 16 amino acids. V lost 6 bases to trimming and J lost 1 base, with 16 bases between them. Germline V gene lookup returns CDR1 LNHDA and CDR2 SQIVND (reference sequence). CDR3 sequence: CASSPLGGTSYNEQFF. CDR3 DNA: TGTGCCAGTAGCCCCCTGGGGGGGACATCCTACAATGAGCAGTTCTTC. Based on the CDR3 plus reference TRBV19 and TRBJ2-1, the full variable domain is DGGITQSPKYLFRKEGQNVTLSCEQNLNHDAMYWYRQDPGQGLRLIYYSQIVNDFQKGDIAEGYSVSREKKESFPLTVTSAQKNPTAFYLCASSPLGGTSYNEQFFGPGTRLTVL.